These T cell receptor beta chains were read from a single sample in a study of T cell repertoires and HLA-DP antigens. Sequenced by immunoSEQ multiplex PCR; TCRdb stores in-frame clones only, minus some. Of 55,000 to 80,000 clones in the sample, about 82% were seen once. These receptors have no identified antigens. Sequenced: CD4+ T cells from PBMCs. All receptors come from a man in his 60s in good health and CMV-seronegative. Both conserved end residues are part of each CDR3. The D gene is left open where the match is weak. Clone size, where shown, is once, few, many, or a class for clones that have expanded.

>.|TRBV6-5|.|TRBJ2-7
CASSPGHSSYEQYF
TGTGCCAGCAGTCCGGGTCACAGCTCCTACGAGCAGTACTTC
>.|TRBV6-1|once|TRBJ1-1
CASSVGRPGGTEAFF
TGTGCCAGCAGCGTGGGGAGACCGGGGGGCACTGAAGCTTTCTTT
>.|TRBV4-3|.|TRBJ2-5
CASSQVSPGSQETQYF
TGCGCCAGCAGCCAAGTCTCACCGGGATCCCAAGAGACCCAGTACTTC
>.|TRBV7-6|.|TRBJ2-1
CASRLDGEQFF
TGTGCCAGCAGACTTGACGGTGAGCAGTTCTTC
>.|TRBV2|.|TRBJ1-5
CASSETGDNQPQHF
TGTGCCAGCAGTGAGACCGGGGACAATCAGCCCCAGCATTTT
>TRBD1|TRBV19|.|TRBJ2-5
CASSGTGGWETQYF
TGTGCCAGTAGCGGGACAGGGGGCTGGGAGACCCAGTACTTC
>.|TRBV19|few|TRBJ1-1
CASRSYEADTEAFF
TGTGCCAGTAGATCGTATGAGGCAGACACTGAAGCTTTCTTT
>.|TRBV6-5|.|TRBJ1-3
CASSPASGSGNTIYF
TGTGCCAGCAGTCCCGCAAGCGGTTCTGGAAACACCATATATTTT
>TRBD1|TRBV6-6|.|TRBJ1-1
CASSPDRVGYAFF
TGTGCCAGCAGCCCCGACAGGGTGGGCTACGCTTTCTTT
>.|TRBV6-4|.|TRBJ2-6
CASSETFSGANVLTF
TGTGCCAGCAGTGAGACCTTCTCTGGGGCCAACGTCCTGACTTTC
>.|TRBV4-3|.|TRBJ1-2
CASSQDWQVTMGYTF
TGCGCCAGCAGCCAAGATTGGCAAGTAACTATGGGCTACACCTTC
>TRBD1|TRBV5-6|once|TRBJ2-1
CASFSHNRGPLRNNEQFF
TGTGCCAGCTTCTCCCATAACAGGGGGCCCCTCCGGAACAATGAGCAGTTCTTC
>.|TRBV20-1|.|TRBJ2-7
CSGEAAYEQYF
TGCAGTGGGGAAGCGGCCTACGAGCAGTACTTC
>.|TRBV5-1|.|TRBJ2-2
CASSLDGTELFF
TGCGCCAGCAGCTTGGACGGAACCGAGCTGTTTTTT
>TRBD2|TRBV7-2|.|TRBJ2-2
CASSFSGATGELFF
TGTGCCAGCAGCTTTAGCGGGGCTACAGGGGAGCTGTTTTTT
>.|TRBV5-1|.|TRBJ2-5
CASSLSTGGAQETQYF
TGCGCCAGCAGCTTGTCGACTGGCGGGGCACAAGAGACCCAGTACTTC
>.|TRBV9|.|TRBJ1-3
CASSPLDAYSGNTIYF
TGTGCCAGCAGCCCTTTGGACGCCTATAGCGGAAACACCATATATTTT
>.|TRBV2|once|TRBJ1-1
CAIGIGAMNTEAFF
TGTGCCATCGGGATCGGAGCCATGAACACTGAAGCTTTCTTT
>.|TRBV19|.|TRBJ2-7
CASSIGGGLSYEQYF
TGTGCCAGTAGTATCGGCGGGGGCCTCTCCTACGAGCAGTACTTC
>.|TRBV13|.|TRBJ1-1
CASSLSGVGTEAFF
TGTGCCAGCAGCTTAAGCGGGGTTGGCACTGAAGCTTTCTTT
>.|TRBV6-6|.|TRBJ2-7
CASSLQQGPYEQYF
TGTGCCAGCAGCCTGCAACAGGGTCCCTACGAGCAGTACTTC
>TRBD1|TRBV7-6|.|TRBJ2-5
CASSLEVHRGETQYF
TGTGCCAGCAGCTTAGAAGTCCACAGGGGGGAGACCCAGTACTTC
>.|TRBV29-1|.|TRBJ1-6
CSVSETQDSPLHF
TGCAGCGTTTCTGAGACACAAGATTCACCCCTCCACTTT
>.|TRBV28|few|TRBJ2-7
CASSLDPQAAYEQYF
TGTGCCAGCAGTTTGGATCCCCAGGCAGCCTACGAGCAGTACTTC
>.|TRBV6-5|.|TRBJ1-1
CASSYSLNTEAFF
TGTGCCAGCAGTTACTCCCTGAACACTGAAGCTTTCTTT
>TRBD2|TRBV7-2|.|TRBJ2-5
CASSLQSGGPQETQYF
TGTGCCAGCAGCTTACAAAGCGGGGGGCCCCAAGAGACCCAGTACTTC